This is a list of T cell receptor beta chains from one sample in a study of cytomegalovirus exposure and HLA in healthy donors. Only in-frame clones appear in the TCRdb table, and some are missing; sequencing was by immunoSEQ multiplex PCR. This repertoire shows around 55,000 clones, around 82% found once; its top ten account for roughly 1.5%. The sample taken for sequencing was PBMCs. The source of these receptors is a female donor in good health and CMV-seronegative. The CDR3 runs from the conserved cysteine through the conserved F or W. A D gene is named only where the DNA matches it firmly. Clone size appears in some rows only: once, few, many, or a class for an expanded clone.

NA TRBD1 TRBJ1-2 TRBV4-3 CASSQGQGASGGYTF TGCGCCAGCAGCCAGGGGCAGGGGGCTTCGGGAGGCTACACCTTC
NA NA TRBJ2-3 TRBV6-6 CASLNQGANTDTQYF TGTGCCAGCCTGAATCAGGGCGCCAACACAGATACGCAGTATTTT
NA NA TRBJ1-1 TRBV7-2 CASSTTRTRVAGTEAFF TGTGCCAGCAGTACGACCCGGACGAGGGTGGCCGGGACTGAAGCTTTCTTT
once TRBD2 TRBJ2-1 TRBV7-3 CASSPSGGEQFF TGTGCCAGCAGCCCATCGGGGGGTGAGCAGTTCTTC
NA NA TRBJ1-1 TRBV5-1 CASSSQGEGDTEAFF TGCGCCAGCAGCTCACAGGGTGAAGGGGACACTGAAGCTTTCTTT
NA TRBD2 TRBJ2-1 TRBV5-4 CASSLELRGGDEQFF TGTGCCAGCAGCTTGGAATTGCGGGGGGGAGATGAGCAGTTCTTC
NA TRBD1 TRBJ2-7 TRBV7-2 CASSWTGYEQYF TGTGCCAGCAGTTGGACAGGGTACGAGCAGTACTTC
NA NA TRBJ2-7 TRBV16 CASSQSGGPEQYF TGTGCCAGCAGCCAATCGGGGGGGCCGGAGCAGTACTTC
once TRBD1 TRBJ1-6 TRBV5-4 CASSLAWGGQASLHF TGTGCCAGCAGCTTGGCGTGGGGCGGACAGGCTTCCCTCCACTTT
once TRBD1 TRBJ2-7 TRBV7-9 CASSLGGTGAYEQYF TGTGCCAGCAGCTTAGGTGGGACAGGGGCCTACGAGCAGTACTTC
NA TRBD1 TRBJ1-1 TRBV6-1 CASRTGARNTEAFF TGTGCCAGCAGGACAGGGGCGAGGAACACTGAAGCTTTCTTT
NA TRBD2 TRBJ2-3 TRBV19 CASSLLAGDSDTQYF TGTGCCAGTTCTCTACTAGCGGGGGATTCAGATACGCAGTATTTT
few NA TRBJ1-3 TRBV7-9 CASRPGDRGSGNTIYF TGTGCCAGCAGGCCTGGAGACAGAGGTTCAGGAAACACCATATATTTT
NA NA TRBJ2-1 TRBV29-1 CSVRLGAARSYNEQFF TGCAGCGTGCGGTTGGGGGCCGCACGGTCCTACAATGAGCAGTTCTTC
once NA TRBJ1-6 TRBV5-4 CASSPTAPGDYNSPLHF TGTGCCAGCAGCCCAACCGCCCCGGGAGATTATAATTCACCCCTCCACTTT
NA NA TRBJ2-1 TRBV6-4 CASSLQTAGAGEQFF TGTGCCAGCAGCCTACAGACAGCAGGGGCTGGGGAGCAGTTCTTC
NA TRBD1 TRBJ1-2 TRBV4-2 CASSQDPGQGFGYTF TGTGCCAGCAGCCAAGATCCGGGACAGGGGTTTGGCTACACCTTC
NA NA TRBJ1-2 TRBV2 CASRLRSFNYGYTF TGTGCCAGCAGACTACGGAGTTTTAACTATGGCTACACCTTC
NA TRBD1 TRBJ1-2 TRBV30 CAWSVAGGLYGYTF TGTGCCTGGAGTGTCGCAGGGGGATTATATGGCTACACCTTC
NA TRBD2 TRBJ2-3 TRBV29-1 CSVAASGGITDTQYF TGCAGCGTTGCGGCTAGCGGGGGGATCACAGATACGCAGTATTTT
NA TRBD1 TRBJ2-7 TRBV7-8 CASSPSLRDRGREQYF TGTGCCAGCAGCCCCTCCCTGCGGGACAGGGGACGCGAGCAGTACTTC
NA NA TRBJ1-1 TRBV5-6 CASSLELLNTEAFF TGTGCCAGCAGCTTGGAACTGCTGAACACTGAAGCTTTCTTT
NA NA TRBJ1-6 TRBV6-1 CASIQEGISSPLHF TGTGCCAGCATCCAGGAGGGAATATCTTCACCCCTCCACTTT
NA NA TRBJ2-2 TRBV5-1 CASSLASLTGELFF TGCGCCAGCAGCTTGGCGTCCCTCACCGGGGAGCTGTTTTTT
NA NA TRBJ2-7 TRBV27 CASRGVSYEQYF TGTGCCAGCAGAGGGGTCTCCTACGAGCAGTACTTC
NA NA TRBJ1-6 TRBV27 CASSSGNSPLHF TGTGCCAGCAGTTCGGGGAATTCACCCCTCCACTTT
NA NA TRBJ2-5 TRBV13 CASSLSEETQYF TGTGCCAGCAGCTTATCAGAAGAGACCCAGTACTTC
NA NA TRBJ1-4 TRBV30 CAWRLGAGQNEKLFF TGTGCCTGGAGGTTAGGCGCAGGGCAAAATGAAAAACTGTTTTTT
NA TRBD1 TRBJ2-7 TRBV6-1 CASRDRVRYEQYF TGTGCCAGCAGGGACAGGGTAAGGTACGAGCAGTACTTC
NA TRBD1 TRBJ1-5 TRBV29-1 CSAQGEDQLQHF TGCAGCGCGCAGGGGGAAGATCAGCTCCAGCATTTT
NA TRBD1 TRBJ1-2 TRBV4-2 CASSHVGQGVGYGYTF TGTGCCAGCAGCCATGTGGGACAGGGGGTTGGCTATGGCTACACCTTC
few TRBD2 TRBJ2-3 TRBV7-2 CASSTKRGGRDTQYF TGTGCCAGCAGCACTAAGCGGGGGGGTAGAGATACGCAGTATTTT
NA NA TRBJ1-2 TRBV2 CASSSVGYTF TGTGCCAGCAGCTCGGTTGGCTACACCTTC
NA TRBD2 TRBJ2-7 TRBV4-1 CASSQETGGIHEQYF TGCGCCAGCAGCCAAGAGACGGGGGGTATTCACGAGCAGTACTTC
NA TRBD1 TRBJ2-3 TRBV19 CASSLWTGASTDTQYF TGTGCCAGTAGTCTTTGGACAGGGGCCAGCACAGATACGCAGTATTTT
NA NA TRBJ1-2 TRBV25-1 CASSELGGNSNYGYTF TGTGCCAGCAGTGAACTGGGAGGGAATAGTAACTATGGCTACACCTTC
NA TRBD1 TRBJ1-3 TRBV5-1 CASSMTGDAGNTIYF TGCGCCAGCAGCATGACAGGGGATGCTGGAAACACCATATATTTT
NA NA TRBJ2-1 TRBV15 CATSRVTGMVVEQFF TGTGCCACCAGCAGAGTGACAGGCATGGTTGTTGAGCAGTTCTTC
NA NA TRBJ2-5 TRBV7-9 CASSLEFGRETQYF TGTGCCAGCAGCTTAGAGTTTGGTCGGGAGACCCAGTACTTC
NA TRBD2 TRBJ2-3 TRBV9 CASSVGLAGGGRTDTQYF TGTGCCAGCAGCGTAGGTCTAGCGGGGGGAGGACGGACAGATACGCAGTATTTT
NA NA TRBJ2-7 TRBV5-1 CASSLEGTYEQYF TGCGCCAGCAGCTTAGAGGGCACCTACGAGCAGTACTTC
NA NA TRBJ2-1 TRBV2 CASSAFRYEQFF TGTGCCAGCAGCGCTTTCCGGTATGAGCAGTTCTTC
NA NA TRBJ1-1 TRBV2 CASSAMGQNTEAFF TGTGCCAGCAGCGCAATGGGACAGAACACTGAAGCTTTCTTT
few TRBD2 TRBJ2-1 TRBV5-4 CASSLSRGGPNEQFF TGTGCCAGCAGCTTGTCGCGGGGGGGCCCCAATGAGCAGTTCTTC
NA TRBD1 TRBJ2-7 TRBV5-8 CASGGTGPSYEQYF TGTGCCAGCGGCGGGACAGGGCCGTCCTACGAGCAGTACTTC
NA NA TRBJ2-7 TRBV7-9 CASSPNYEQYF TGTGCCAGCAGCCCGAATTACGAGCAGTACTTC
NA TRBD1 TRBJ1-1 TRBV18 CASSLQGVENTEAFF TGTGCCAGCTCACTTCAGGGGGTTGAGAACACTGAAGCTTTCTTT
NA NA TRBJ1-1 TRBV29-1 CSVEGWGTRNTEAFF TGCAGCGTTGAAGGGTGGGGGACACGAAACACTGAAGCTTTCTTT
NA NA TRBJ1-1 TRBV25-1 CASSEWANTEAFF TGTGCCAGCAGTGAGTGGGCGAACACTGAAGCTTTCTTT
NA TRBD1 TRBJ1-1 TRBV27 CASSLGQKNTEAFF TGTGCCAGCAGTTTGGGACAGAAGAACACTGAAGCTTTCTTT
NA NA TRBJ1-2 TRBV27 CASSWGGGNGYTF TGTGCCAGCAGCTGGGGTGGGGGGAATGGCTACACCTTC